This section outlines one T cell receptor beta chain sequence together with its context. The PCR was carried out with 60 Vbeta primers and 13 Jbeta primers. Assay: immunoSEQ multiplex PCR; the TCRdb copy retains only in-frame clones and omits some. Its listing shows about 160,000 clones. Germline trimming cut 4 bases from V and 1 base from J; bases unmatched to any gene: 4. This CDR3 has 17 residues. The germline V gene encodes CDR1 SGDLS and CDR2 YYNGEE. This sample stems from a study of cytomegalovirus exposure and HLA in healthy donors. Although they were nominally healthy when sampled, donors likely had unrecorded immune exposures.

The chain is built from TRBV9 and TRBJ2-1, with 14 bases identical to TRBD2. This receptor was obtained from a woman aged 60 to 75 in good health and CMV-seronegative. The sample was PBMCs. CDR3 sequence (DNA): TGTGCCAGCAGCCCCGGACTAGCGGGGGGTTCCTACAATGAGCAGTTCTTC. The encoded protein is CASSPGLAGGSYNEQFF.